The 8 T cell receptor beta chains presented below share a single source sample, sequenced in a study of blood T cell repertoires in COVID-19 (TCRdb year 2020). Libraries were made using the immunoSEQ multiplex PCR assay. In TCRdb, the immuneACCESS table is reduced to in-frame sequences with V and J assigned. These tables do not hold every clone; where another copy was compared, an unresolved V gene accounts for under half, and the others remain unexplained. Present in this sample are 210,000 or so clones, 78% of which were seen just once. The top ten hold 2.5% to 3% of the sample. Input material: peripheral blood. All receptors come from an elderly woman with active or convalescent COVID-19.

In its sample, this clone was seen once. The chain recombines TRBV3-1 (or the pseudogene TRBV3-2) with TRBJ2-2, with D possibly TRBD2 on 6 matching bases. Germline V gene lookup returns CDR1 LGHDT and CDR2 YNNKEL (reference sequence). V lost 4 bases to trimming and J lost 2 bases, with 17 bases between them. This CDR3 spans 17 amino acids. The CDR3 reads CASSLIPAGPNTGELFF. In DNA form, the CDR3 reads TGTGCCAGCAGCCTAATCCCCGCGGGGCCTAACACCGGGGAGCTGTTTTTT.

The V gene is TRBV5-1, the J gene TRBJ1-1; D not resolved. Trimming left V 5 bases short and J 1 base short, with 9 bases between. The length of the CDR3 is 13 residues. Germline CDR1 SGHRS, CDR2 YFSETQ. The CDR3 DNA sequence: TGCGCCAGCAGATTGTCATCGAACACTGAAGCTTTCTTT. This codes for CASRLSSNTEAFF.

The chain has TRBV28 and TRBJ1-5; D unclear. Trimming left V 7 bases short and J 0 bases short, with 7 bases between. Germline V gene lookup returns CDR1 MDHEN and CDR2 SYDVKM. The CDR3 extends over 13 amino acids. This CDR3 is CASMADSNQPQHF. Written as DNA, the CDR3 is TGTGCCAGCATGGCTGATAGCAATCAGCCCCAGCATTTT.

V gene TRBV15 combines with J gene TRBJ1-2, with D perhaps TRBD1 (5 bases). Per the germline V gene, CDR1 is LNHNV and CDR2 is YYDKDF (reference sequence). The CDR3 runs to 14 residues. The V gene lost 3 bases and the J gene lost 4 bases, with 12 bases spanning the gap. CDR3 in DNA: TGTGCCACCAGCAGTCAACGGGGGTTCTATGGCTACACCTTC. It yields the protein CATSSQRGFYGYTF.

The chain joins TRBV28 to TRBJ2-6; 10 bases are a match to TRBD2. After removal of 5 bases from V and 4 bases from J, the junction contained 11 bases not matched to a gene. In germline, CDR1 is MDHEN, CDR2 SYDVKM. The CDR3 spans 18 residues. The CDR3 protein is CASSGTSAGDVGANVLTF. In DNA, the CDR3 is TGTGCCAGCAGTGGGACTAGCGCCGGGGACGTGGGGGCCAACGTCCTGACTTTC. Complete variable domain (other parts from reference TRBV28 and TRBJ2-6): DVKVTQSSRYLVKRTGEKVFLECVQDMDHENMFWYRQDPGLGLRLIYFSYDVKMKEKGDIPEGYSVSREKKERFSLILESASTNQTSMYLCASSGTSAGDVGANVLTFGAGSRLTVL.

The chain is built from TRBV6-1 and TRBJ2-2; TRBD2 aligns across 10 bases. The germline V gene has CDR1 MNHNS and CDR2 SASEGT. J was trimmed by 0 bases and V by 4 bases; bases with no gene match: 2. The CDR3 is 16 amino acids. The DNA for the CDR3 is TGTGCCAGCAGTGCTAGCGGGGGCGCGAACACCGGGGAGCTGTTTTTT. It translates to CASSASGGANTGELFF.

The CDR3 bases are TGCGCCAGCAGCCAAGGAAGGCTAGCGAACACCGGGGAGCTGTTTTTT. This encodes CASSQGRLANTGELFF. This chain connects TRBV4-3 to TRBJ2-2; D ambiguous. This CDR3 has 16 amino acids. Germline V gene sequence: CDR1 LGHNA, CDR2 YSLEER. V lost 1 base, J lost 0 bases, and 9 bases lay in between.

The genes are TRBV5-1 and TRBJ2-3; D perhaps matches TRBD1 (5 bases). Deletions cut 5 bases from V and 2 bases from J, with 12 bases between. In germline, CDR1 is SGHRS, CDR2 YFSETQ. The CDR3 covers 14 residues. Here the CDR3 reads CASSPDSTTDTQYF. CDR3 DNA: TGCGCCAGCAGTCCAGACAGCACCACAGATACGCAGTATTTT.